This T cell receptor (beta chain) emerged from a study of blood T cell repertoires in COVID-19. Study background: The United States, Italy and Spain provided the acute and convalescent COVID-19 samples. Sources were T cells, B-cell-depleted T cells, or PBMCs; the material itself was cDNA or gDNA.

TCRdb keeps only in-frame clones here, not all; method: immunoSEQ multiplex PCR. The table records some 250,000 clones, approximately 85% of them present only once. The CDR3 extends over 13 amino acids. CDR1 and CDR2 from the germline V gene are SGHVS and FNYEAQ. Trimming took 0 bases from V and 4 from J, leaving 6 bases between them. Two negative PCRs, clearance, or symptom resolution had been documented for recovered Cohort 3 donors. Sequencing used PBMCs or T cells enriched from blood (not recorded which). The chain links TRBV7-6 to TRBJ2-5, with D unclear. This sequence was found in a woman aged 45-59 years who had recovered from COVID-19. CDR3 sequence: CASSLAFRETQYF. The CDR3 nucleotides read TGTGCCAGCAGCTTAGCGTTCCGAGAGACCCAGTACTTC.